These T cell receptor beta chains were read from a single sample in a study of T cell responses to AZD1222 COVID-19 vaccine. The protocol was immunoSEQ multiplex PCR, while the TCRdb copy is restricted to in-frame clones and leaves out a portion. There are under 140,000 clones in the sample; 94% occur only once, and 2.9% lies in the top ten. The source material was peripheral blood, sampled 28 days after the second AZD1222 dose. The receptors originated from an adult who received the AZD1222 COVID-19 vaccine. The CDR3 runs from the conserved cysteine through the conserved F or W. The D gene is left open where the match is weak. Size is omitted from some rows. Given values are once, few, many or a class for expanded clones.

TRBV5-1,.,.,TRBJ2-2,CARDKNTGELFF,TGCGCCCGGGACAAGAACACCGGGGAGCTGTTTTTT
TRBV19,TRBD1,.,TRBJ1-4,CASSLWGTEATNEKLFF,TGTGCCAGTAGTCTTTGGGGGACAGAAGCAACTAATGAAAAACTGTTTTTT
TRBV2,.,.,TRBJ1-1,CASSEGVGRAFF,TGTGCCAGCAGTGAAGGGGTAGGGCGAGCTTTCTTT
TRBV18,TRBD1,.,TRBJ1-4,CATPRDSFSTNEKLFF,TGTGCCACCCCCAGGGACAGTTTTTCAACTAATGAAAAACTGTTTTTT
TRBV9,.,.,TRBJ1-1,CASSVAMENAGHTEAFF,TGTGCCAGCAGCGTAGCTATGGAGAACGCCGGGCACACTGAAGCTTTCTTT
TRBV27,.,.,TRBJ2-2,CASSLGRRGQRTGELFF,TGTGCCAGCAGTTTAGGTAGACGCGGGCAGCGCACCGGGGAGCTGTTTTTT
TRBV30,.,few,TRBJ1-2,CAWSPDHYGYTF,TGTGCCTGGAGTCCCGACCACTATGGCTACACCTTC
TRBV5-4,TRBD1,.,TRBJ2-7,CASSWGQGGSYEQYF,TGTGCCAGCAGCTGGGGACAGGGGGGGTCCTACGAGCAGTACTTC
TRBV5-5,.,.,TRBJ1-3,CASSLNGNTIYF,TGTGCCAGCAGCTTGAACGGAAACACCATATATTTT
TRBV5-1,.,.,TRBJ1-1,CASSAGTPNTWNTEAFF,TGCGCCAGCAGCGCGGGAACTCCTAATACATGGAACACTGAAGCTTTCTTT
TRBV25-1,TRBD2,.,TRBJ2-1,CASSKEGLAPNEQFF,TGTGCCAGCTCAAAGGAGGGACTAGCTCCCAATGAGCAGTTCTTC
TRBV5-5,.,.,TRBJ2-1,CAGEDSDSYNEQFF,TGTGCTGGGGAGGACAGTGATTCCTACAATGAGCAGTTCTTC
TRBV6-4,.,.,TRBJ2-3,CASSDSLERETQYF,TGTGCCAGCAGTGACTCGCTGGAGAGGGAGACGCAGTATTTT
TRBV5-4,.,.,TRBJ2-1,CASSLWGGGEQFF,TGTGCCAGCAGCTTATGGGGAGGGGGTGAGCAGTTCTTC
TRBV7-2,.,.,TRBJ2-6,CASSLDYRGNVLTF,TGTGCCAGCAGCTTAGATTACAGAGGCAACGTCCTGACTTTC
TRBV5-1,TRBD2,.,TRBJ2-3,CASSLLAGSTDTQYF,TGCGCCAGCAGCTTACTAGCGGGTTCCACAGATACGCAGTATTTT
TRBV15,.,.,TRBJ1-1,CATSRAWGGRDVEAFF,TGTGCCACCAGCAGAGCTTGGGGGGGGAGGGATGTTGAAGCTTTCTTT
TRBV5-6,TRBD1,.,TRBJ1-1,CASSLVWGGGQGTEAFF,TGTGCCAGCAGCTTGGTCTGGGGAGGGGGACAGGGCACTGAAGCTTTCTTT
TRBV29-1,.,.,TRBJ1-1,CSVEEPDTTEAFF,TGCAGCGTTGAAGAACCTGACACCACTGAAGCTTTCTTT
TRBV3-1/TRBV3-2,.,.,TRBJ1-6,CASSRRTGSSYNSPLHF,TGTGCCAGCAGCCGGCGGACGGGGAGCTCCTATAATTCACCCCTCCACTTT
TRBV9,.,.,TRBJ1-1,CASSVAATEAFF,TGTGCCAGCAGCGTAGCCGCAACTGAAGCTTTCTTT
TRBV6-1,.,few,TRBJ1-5,CASSATGRGSNQPQHF,TGTGCCAGCAGTGCTACAGGAAGGGGTAGCAATCAGCCCCAGCATTTT
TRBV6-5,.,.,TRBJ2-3,CASSYRTYTDTQYF,TGTGCCAGCAGTTACAGGACGTACACAGATACGCAGTATTTT
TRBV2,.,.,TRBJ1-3,CASSEGSRVNTIYF,TGTGCCAGCAGTGAGGGGTCCCGGGTAAACACCATATATTTT
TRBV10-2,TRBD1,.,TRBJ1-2,CASRGPGQLPNGYTF,TGCGCCAGCAGAGGACCGGGACAGCTACCTAATGGCTACACCTTC
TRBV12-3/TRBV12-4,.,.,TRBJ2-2,CASRRTDTGELFF,TGTGCCAGCAGAAGGACGGACACCGGGGAGCTGTTTTTT
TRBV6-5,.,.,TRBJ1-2,CASNPTPFYGYTF,TGTGCCAGCAACCCGACACCCTTCTATGGCTACACCTTC
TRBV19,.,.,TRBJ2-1,CASMTSSYNEQFF,TGTGCCAGCATGACATCCTCCTACAATGAGCAGTTCTTC
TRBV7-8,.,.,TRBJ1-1,CASSLRVRGPTVNTEAFF,TGTGCCAGCAGCTTACGGGTCCGGGGGCCTACAGTGAACACTGAAGCTTTCTTT
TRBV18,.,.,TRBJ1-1,CASSPGLREGTEAFF,TGTGCCAGCTCCCCAGGTCTTAGGGAAGGCACTGAAGCTTTCTTT